The present entry profiles one TCR beta chain with its context. The antigen remains unidentified. Per the germline V gene, CDR1 is WNHNN and CDR2 is SYGVQD (reference sequence). V was clipped by 10 bases and J by 5 bases, with 12 bases between them. The CDR3 has 13 residues. The data are from a study of CD8+CD57+ T cells in acquired aplastic anemia. In the study overall: Yields of DNA that came from sorted CD4+ and CD8+ cells averaged roughly 3.3 ug. Study-wide points: Overlapping CD8+ CDR3 repertoires of patients and controls contained nearly 30 shared sequences. Patients and healthy controls showed no significant CD8+ Simpson's diversity difference.

An expansion of CD8+CD57+ cells by flow cytometry had been shown in patients chosen for sequencing. Every patient presented with severe acquired aplastic anemia. CDR3 and TCR beta VDJ profiling relied on a genomic DNA template. TCRdb fed the reads into MiXCR, producing one record per CDR3 protein. The sample carries around 210,000 distinct CDR3 sequences, 60% to 80% recorded once. This receptor was taken from a human donor with aplastic anemia. The chain has TRBV10-1 and TRBJ1-6; D is unresolved. Sequencing was done on a sample of sorted CD4+, CD8+, or CD8+CD57+ T cells (not recorded which) from PBMCs. CDR3 residues: CATQAPNNSPLHF. In nucleotides, the CDR3 is TGCGCCACCCAGGCACCGAATAATTCACCCCTCCACTTT.